This entry features one T cell receptor (beta chain) sequence. Its matching antigen is unknown. These data originate in a study of graft-versus-host responses after intestinal transplantation. Assay: immunoSEQ multiplex PCR; the TCRdb copy retains only in-frame clones and omits some. This sample has some 100,000 clones, with more than 85% found just once. Germline-derived CDR1 and CDR2 are SGHRS and YFSETQ. The CDR3 extends over 14 amino acids. The V end lost 4 bases, the J end lost 0 bases, and 8 bases lay between the germline ends. This chain uses TRBV5-1 with TRBJ1-3; D not resolved. The clonotype originates from a human donor who was the organ donor for an intestinal transplant. Sequencing used unstimulated CD4+ T cells sorted from spleen or lymph node cells, obtained before transplant. For the CDR3, the DNA is TGCGCCAGCAGCGAGGGTAACTCTGGAAACACCATATATTTT. It translates to CASSEGNSGNTIYF.